This TCR beta chain was sequenced in a study of post-analysis software for immune sequencing data. The germline gives CDR1 MGHRA, CDR2 YSYEKL. CDR3 length: 16 amino acids. V was trimmed by 0 bases and J by 0 bases, leaving 10 bases between them. Study conclusions and caveats: TRBV5-6, TRBV5-1 and TRBV20-1 were among about 5 TRBV segments more frequent in patients than controls.

Concerning this clonotype: No antigen is known for it. A much more abundant neighbour one base away suggests this may be a read error.

TCR beta cDNA libraries included unique molecular identifiers. Between about 1 and 10 million T cells gave rise to roughly 0.5 million cDNA molecules. MiXCR was run by TCRdb on the PCR reads, yielding one entry per CDR3 protein. The data show around 200,000 distinct CDR3 sequences, 29% seen once. The chain carries TRBV4-1 and TRBJ2-3; unclear D gene. The sequenced sample consisted of blood. The origin of this receptor is a girl aged 2-17 years with multiple sclerosis. CDR3 sequence: CASSQENCPSTDTQYF. CDR3 DNA sequence: TGCGCCAGCAGCCAAGAGAACTGTCCTAGCACAGATACGCAGTATTTT.